The 32 T cell receptor beta chains reported below all come from one sample, sequenced in a study of cytomegalovirus exposure and HLA in healthy donors. The PCR was carried out with 60 Vbeta primers and 13 Jbeta primers. Generated by immunoSEQ multiplex PCR, the TCRdb table keeps only in-frame clones and is missing some. The sample contains about 98,000 clones, about 80% of which appear only once. The sequenced sample was PBMCs. The receptors stem from a man between 18 and 29 years old in good health and CMV-seropositive.

This clone has only a few counts. The CDR3 sequence is CASSENRRGYTF. The DNA of the CDR3 is TGTGCCAGCAGTGAGAACCGCCGGGGCTACACCTTC. The genes are TRBV6-5 and TRBJ1-2; D remains unclear. Trimming removed 5 bases from V and 8 bases from J, with 12 bases in between. The CDR3 contains 12 residues. The germline V gene encodes CDR1 MNHEY and CDR2 SVGAGI.

CDR3 region: CASSGPLASGSPYEQYF. CDR3 nucleotides: TGTGCCAGCAGCGGGCCACTGGCTAGCGGGTCCCCCTACGAGCAGTACTTC. The J gene is TRBJ2-7, the V gene TRBV5-4; 8 nucleotides match TRBD2. The CDR3 is made up of 17 amino acids. Germline CDR1 SGHNT, CDR2 YYREEE (reference sequence). V was clipped by 4 bases and J by 2 bases; unmatched bases: 14.

The rearrangement joins TRBV7-2 to TRBJ2-7; TRBD2 agrees at 7 bases. This CDR3 has 15 amino acids. V shed 2 bases, J shed 3 bases, and the junction held 7 bases outside the gene matches. Germline loops: CDR1 SGHTA, CDR2 FQGNSA. The CDR3 here is CASSLRGGGNYEQYF. CDR3 nucleotides: TGTGCCAGCAGCTTACGCGGGGGAGGGAACTACGAGCAGTACTTC.

The rearrangement links TRBV2 to TRBJ2-7, with TRBD1 matching over 10 bases. There are 14 residues in the CDR3. Trimming removed 7 bases from V and 3 bases from J; junction bases left unmatched: 6. Germline V gene data show CDR1 as SNHLY and CDR2 as FYNNEI. The CDR3 bases are TGTGCCAGCATGACGACAGGGGGCTTCTACGAGCAGTACTTC. Its translation: CASMTTGGFYEQYF.

CDR3 loop: CATSREVDSEKLFF. CDR3 DNA sequence: TGTGCCACCAGCAGAGAAGTGGACAGTGAAAAACTGTTTTTT. The chain is built from TRBV15 and TRBJ1-4; D might be TRBD1 (6 bases). Deletions cut 0 bases from V and 7 bases from J, with 9 bases between. Germline values: CDR1 LNHNV, CDR2 YYDKDF (reference sequence). There are 14 residues in the CDR3.

V gene TRBV4-2 combines with J gene TRBJ1-6; 8 bases map to TRBD1. The length of the CDR3 is 15 residues. The germline V gene encodes CDR1 LGHNA and CDR2 YNFKEQ. The V gene end was trimmed by 1 base and the J gene end by 5 bases; junction bases not matched to a gene: 1. The CDR3 nucleotides are TGTGCCAGCAGCCAAGGACAGGGGAATAATTCACCCCTCCACTTT. It specifies CASSQGQGNNSPLHF.

The CDR3 DNA reads TGTGCCAGCAGTGGGCTACAGGGTTATGGCTACACCTTC. Its protein product is CASSGLQGYGYTF. V gene TRBV2 combines with J gene TRBJ1-2; D may be TRBD1 (6 bases). The germline V gene has CDR1 SNHLY and CDR2 FYNNEI. V was trimmed by 4 bases and J by 5 bases, leaving 11 bases between them. The CDR3 spans 13 residues.

CDR3 loop: CASSRTGGGTDTQYF. As DNA, the CDR3 is TGTGCCAGCAGTCGGACGGGGGGAGGCACAGATACGCAGTATTTT. The chain has TRBV6-1 and TRBJ2-3; 7 bases agree with TRBD2. The CDR3 spans 15 residues. V lost 5 bases and J lost 1; bases outside the gene matches: 6. The germline CDR1 and CDR2 sequences are MNHNS and SASEGT.

The chain combines TRBV7-2 with TRBJ1-2; 7 nucleotides align to TRBD1. In germline, CDR1 is SGHTA, CDR2 FQGNSA. This CDR3 comprises 16 residues. V trimming: 5 bases; J trimming: 4 bases; junction bases outside the gene matches: 13. The CDR3 bases are TGTGCCAGCAGCCACGTCGCGGGGCAGGGGGTCTATGGCTACACCTTC. Amino acids: CASSHVAGQGVYGYTF.

The J gene is TRBJ2-1, the V gene TRBV6-1, with D perhaps TRBD2 (6 bases). The CDR3 is 15 residues long. The germline V gene encodes CDR1 MNHNS and CDR2 SASEGT. V gave up 6 bases and J gave up 8 bases, with 20 bases separating them. The CDR3 is CASSALPSRGYEQFF. The CDR3 DNA reads TGTGCCAGCAGCGCTCTGCCATCACGGGGGTATGAGCAGTTCTTC.

J is TRBJ2-1 and V is TRBV7-9; 7 positions match TRBD1. The CDR3 runs 16 residues. Trimming took 5 bases from V and 3 from J; bases not matched to a gene: 10. Germline values: CDR1 SEHNR, CDR2 FQNEAQ (reference sequence). In DNA, the CDR3 is TGTGCCAGCAGCCCAGCGGACAGGAGCATCTACAATGAGCAGTTCTTC. Amino acids: CASSPADRSIYNEQFF.

The chain carries TRBV5-4 and TRBJ1-3; the D gene is possibly TRBD1 (6 bases). This CDR3 spans 16 amino acids. Trimming left V 0 bases short and J 1 base short, with 11 bases between. Germline CDR1 reads SGHNT; CDR2 reads YYREEE (reference sequence). The CDR3 nucleotides read TGTGCCAGCAGCTTGGGCCCAGGGGTGTCTGGAAACACCATATATTTT. Translation gives CASSLGPGVSGNTIYF.

This sequence joins TRBV28 and TRBJ2-7; perhaps TRBD1 as D (5 bases). The V gene's germline CDR1 is MDHEN and CDR2 SYDVKM. This CDR3 region has 13 residues. V was trimmed by 8 bases and J by 2 bases, leaving 13 bases between them. DNA of the CDR3: TGTGCCAGCTGTCCAGGGCTTACCTACGAGCAGTACTTC. Translating it yields CASCPGLTYEQYF.

The V gene is TRBV6-5, the J gene TRBJ1-2, with D unresolved. CDR3 length: 14 amino acids. The V end was cut by 2 bases, the J end by 4 bases, with 11 bases between. Per germline, CDR1 MNHEY and CDR2 SVGAGI. The CDR3 spells CASSYGAETYGYTF. The DNA of the CDR3 is TGTGCCAGCAGTTACGGTGCGGAGACCTATGGCTACACCTTC.

In its sample, this clone was seen once. The chain is built from TRBV6-1 and TRBJ1-2; 8 positions agree with TRBD1. The CDR3 length is 15 residues. V shed 2 bases and J 0 bases; nucleotides not matched to a gene: 2. CDR1 MNHNS and CDR2 SASEGT come from the germline V gene. The DNA of the CDR3 is TGTGCCAGCAGTGAAACAGGGGGAGCTAACTATGGCTACACCTTC. Translated: CASSETGGANYGYTF.

The chain joins TRBV30 to TRBJ1-4; TRBD1 might be the D (5 bases). The CDR3 spans 14 residues. V shed 4 bases and J shed 0 bases, with 9 bases lying between them. Germline CDR1 is GTSNPN and CDR2 is SVGIG (reference sequence). The CDR3 DNA is TGTGCCTGGACTGAAGGGGCAACTAATGAAAAACTGTTTTTT. Its translation: CAWTEGATNEKLFF.

The chain has TRBV7-2 and TRBJ2-7; 11 nucleotides line up with TRBD2. Per the germline V gene, CDR1 is SGHTA and CDR2 is FQGNSA. CDR3 length equals 16 residues. V gave up 0 bases and J gave up 5 bases; unmatched junction bases: 6. The CDR3 loop reads CASSLALAGGTNEQYF. The CDR3, as DNA: TGTGCCAGCAGCTTAGCTCTAGCGGGGGGTACCAACGAGCAGTACTTC.

The chain recombines TRBV5-1 with TRBJ1-1; 8 bases line up with TRBD1. The germline V gene encodes CDR1 SGHRS and CDR2 YFSETQ. The CDR3 has 13 amino acids. Germline trimming cut 7 bases from V and 4 bases from J; bases unmatched to any gene: 6. CDR3 residues: CASVTDRGTEAFF. CDR3 sequence (DNA): TGCGCCAGCGTAACCGACAGGGGCACTGAAGCTTTCTTT.

The V and J genes are TRBV5-1 and TRBJ2-7; TRBD1 aligns across 7 bases. Germline V gene sequence: CDR1 SGHRS, CDR2 YFSETQ. This CDR3 region has 16 residues. With V trimmed by 0 bases and J by 2 bases, 8 bases remained unmatched. The CDR3 coding sequence is TGCGCCAGCAGCTTGGGAACTTTACAGGGGACCTACGAGCAGTACTTC. Protein: CASSLGTLQGTYEQYF.

J is TRBJ2-6 and V is TRBV7-9; D is ambiguous. The V and J ends lost 5 bases and 1 base respectively, with 6 bases between them. The germline V gene encodes CDR1 SEHNR and CDR2 FQNEAQ (reference sequence). The CDR3 is 14 amino acids. The CDR3 DNA reads TGTGCCAGCAGCCCCCAATCTGGGGCCAACGTCCTGACTTTC. Amino acids: CASSPQSGANVLTF.

V gene TRBV7-2 combines with J gene TRBJ1-2; D might be TRBD1 (5 bases). Trimming pared 5 bases from V and 0 bases from J, leaving 13 bases between. This CDR3 has 15 residues. The germline CDR1 and CDR2 sequences are SGHTA and FQGNSA. For the CDR3, the DNA is TGTGCCAGCAGCCCCGGGGGGAATTCTAACTATGGCTACACCTTC. Translating it yields CASSPGGNSNYGYTF. The full variable domain, in which reference TRBV7-2 and TRBJ1-2 provide the parts outside the CDR3, is GAGVSQSPSNKVTEKGKDVELRCDPISGHTALYWYRQSLGQGLEFLIYFQGNSAPDKSGLPSDRFSAERTGGSVSTLTIQRTQQEDSAVYLCASSPGGNSNYGYTFGSGTRLTVV.

This clone came up once. The chain uses TRBV5-1 and TRBJ2-4, with 12 bases aligning to TRBD2. V shed 0 bases, J shed 6 bases, and the junction held 4 bases outside the gene matches. Germline V gene lookup returns CDR1 SGHRS and CDR2 YFSETQ. This CDR3 comprises 16 residues. CDR3 region: CASSLELAGGGNIQYF. CDR3 in DNA: TGCGCCAGCAGCTTGGAACTAGCGGGGGGTGGAAACATTCAGTACTTC.

This clone was seen just once. The chain links TRBV5-1 to TRBJ2-1; 8 bases agree with TRBD1. The trim removed 4 bases at V and 14 bases at J, leaving 14 bases unmatched. The CDR3 covers 14 residues. Looked up from germline, CDR1 is SGHRS and CDR2 is YFSETQ. This CDR3 is CASSPGDRTSVEFF. CDR3 bases: TGCGCCAGCAGCCCCGGGGACAGGACTTCGGTTGAGTTCTTC.

The chain recombines TRBV5-1 with TRBJ1-3; the D gene is possibly TRBD1 (5 bases). V lost 0 bases, J lost 8 bases, and 12 bases lay in between. The germline gives CDR1 SGHRS, CDR2 YFSETQ. The CDR3 contains 14 residues. DNA for the CDR3: TGCGCCAGCAGCTTGGTAGGGGCCTCAGACACCATATATTTT. This codes for CASSLVGASDTIYF.

The chain has TRBV19 and TRBJ2-2; D not resolved. Germline CDR1 is LNHDA and CDR2 is SQIVND (reference sequence). This CDR3 is built from 14 residues. V lost 7 bases, J lost 4 bases, and 13 bases lay in between. The CDR3 coding sequence is TGTGCCAGTACAGCCTGGGCCGGCACCGGGGAGCTGTTTTTT. Its protein product is CASTAWAGTGELFF.

The V and J genes are TRBV2 and TRBJ1-5; perhaps TRBD1 as D (5 bases). Trimming removed 7 bases from V and 3 bases from J, with 10 bases in between. This CDR3 contains 13 residues. Germline CDR1 SNHLY, CDR2 FYNNEI. The CDR3 reads CASNGRANQPQHF. For the CDR3, the DNA is TGTGCCAGCAATGGCAGGGCCAATCAGCCCCAGCATTTT.

This sequence joins TRBV6-4 and TRBJ1-2; D is unclear. The V gene's germline CDR1 is MRHNA and CDR2 SNTAGT. V lost 9 bases to trimming and J lost 4 bases, with 27 bases between them. This CDR3 has 17 amino acids. The CDR3 DNA sequence: TGTGCCAGACGGTCCCCTCCGGGTTCCCCCGATTTCTATGGCTACACCTTC. Its translation: CARRSPPGSPDFYGYTF.

The CDR3 sequence: CASSVGQGTGDYEQYF. In DNA, the CDR3 is TGCGCCAGCAGCGTGGGACAGGGAACGGGCGACTACGAGCAGTACTTC. V gene TRBV5-1 combines with J gene TRBJ2-7; 9 bases agree with TRBD1. CDR3 length: 16 residues. CDR1 is SGHRS and CDR2 is YFSETQ in the germline V gene. V shed 4 bases and J 3 bases; nucleotides not matched to a gene: 11. Full variable domain (remainder filled in from reference TRBV5-1 and TRBJ2-7): KAGVTQTPRYLIKTRGQQVTLSCSPISGHRSVSWYQQTPGQGLQFLFEYFSETQRNKGNFPGRFSGRQFSNSRSEMNVSTLELGDSALYLCASSVGQGTGDYEQYFGPGTRLTVT.

The rearrangement links TRBV6-1 to TRBJ1-1; D is ambiguous. Trimming took off 0 bases at V and 5 bases at J, with 13 bases between the two ends. Germline assignment: CDR1 MNHNS and CDR2 SASEGT. This CDR3 is 15 amino acids long. CDR3 DNA sequence: TGTGCCAGCAGTGAAGCTACCTCCCGAGGTACTGAAGCTTTCTTT. The encoded protein is CASSEATSRGTEAFF.

J is TRBJ1-1 and V is TRBV28; D unclear. From germline, CDR1 is MDHEN and CDR2 SYDVKM. The CDR3 length is 14 residues. The V end was cut by 6 bases, the J end by 1 base, with 12 bases between. The CDR3 DNA sequence: TGTGCCAGCAGCCTCCTCAGTCAGAACACTGAAGCTTTCTTT. Its protein product is CASSLLSQNTEAFF. The whole variable domain, remainder taken from reference TRBV28 and TRBJ1-1, is DVKVTQSSRYLVKRTGEKVFLECVQDMDHENMFWYRQDPGLGLRLIYFSYDVKMKEKGDIPEGYSVSREKKERFSLILESASTNQTSMYLCASSLLSQNTEAFFGQGTRLTVV.

The chain couples TRBV7-9 to TRBJ1-4; 7 bases agree with TRBD1. There are 14 residues in the CDR3. V was clipped by 6 bases and J by 5 bases; unmatched bases: 6. CDR1 is SEHNR and CDR2 is FQNEAQ in the germline V gene (reference sequence). This CDR3 is CASRAATGNEKLFF. The CDR3 bases are TGTGCCAGCAGGGCCGCGACAGGGAATGAAAAACTGTTTTTT.

This clone was recorded only once. This sequence joins TRBV28 and TRBJ1-2; tentative D call: TRBD1 (5 bases). Trimming removed 6 bases from V and 3 bases from J, with 17 bases in between. CDR1 is MDHEN and CDR2 is SYDVKM in the germline V gene. There are 15 residues in the CDR3. The CDR3 DNA follows: TGTGCCAGCAGCAACACAGGTACTTCGGACTATGGCTACACCTTC. Protein: CASSNTGTSDYGYTF.